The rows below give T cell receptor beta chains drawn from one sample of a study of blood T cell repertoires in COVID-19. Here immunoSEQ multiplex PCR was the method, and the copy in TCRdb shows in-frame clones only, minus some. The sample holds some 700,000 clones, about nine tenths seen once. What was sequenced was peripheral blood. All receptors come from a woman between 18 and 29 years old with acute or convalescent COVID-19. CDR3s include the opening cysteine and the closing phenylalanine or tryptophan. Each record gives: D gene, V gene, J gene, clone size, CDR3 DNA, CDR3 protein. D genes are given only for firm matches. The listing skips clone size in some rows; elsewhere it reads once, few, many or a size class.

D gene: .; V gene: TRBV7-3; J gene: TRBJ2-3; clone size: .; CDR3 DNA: TGTGCCAGCAGTAACGTAGGGGGTGAAGAAGATACGCAGTATTTT; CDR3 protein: CASSNVGGEEDTQYF
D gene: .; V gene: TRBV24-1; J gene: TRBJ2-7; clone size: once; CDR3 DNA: TGTGCCACCAGTGACAGGGGCTCCTACGAGCAGTACTTC; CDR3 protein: CATSDRGSYEQYF
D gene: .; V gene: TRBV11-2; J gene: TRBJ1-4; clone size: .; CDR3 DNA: TGTGCCAGCAGCCCTGAGACCGGGGTTGGAAAACTGTTTTTT; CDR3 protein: CASSPETGVGKLFF
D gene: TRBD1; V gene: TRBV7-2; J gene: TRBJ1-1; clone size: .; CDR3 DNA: TGTGCCAGCAGCGTAGTGACAGGGGAGGGCACTGAAGCTTTCTTT; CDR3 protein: CASSVVTGEGTEAFF
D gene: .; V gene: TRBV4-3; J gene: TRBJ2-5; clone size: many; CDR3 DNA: TGCGCCAGCAGCCAAGAGGGACACCCGACTCAAGAGACCCAGTACTTC; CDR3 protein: CASSQEGHPTQETQYF
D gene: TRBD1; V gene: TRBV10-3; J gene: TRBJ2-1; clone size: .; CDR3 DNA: TGTGCCATCAGTGAGAGGACAGGGGGCATGAATGAGCAGTTCTTC; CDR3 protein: CAISERTGGMNEQFF
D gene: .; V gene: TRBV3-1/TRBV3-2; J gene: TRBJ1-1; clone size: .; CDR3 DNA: TGTGCCAGCAGCTCCACGCGGGACGTCGACACTGAAGCTTTCTTT; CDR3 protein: CASSSTRDVDTEAFF
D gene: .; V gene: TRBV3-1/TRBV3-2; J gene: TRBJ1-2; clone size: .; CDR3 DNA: TGTGCCAGCAGCCAAGAAGTTGGGCTTTATGGCTACACCTTC; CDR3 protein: CASSQEVGLYGYTF
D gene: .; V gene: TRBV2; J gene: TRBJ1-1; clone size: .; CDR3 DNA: TGTGCCAGCACATCAGGGGAGGGTCAGACTGAAGCTTTCTTT; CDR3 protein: CASTSGEGQTEAFF
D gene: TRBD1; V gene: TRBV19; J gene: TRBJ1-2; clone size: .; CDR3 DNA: TGTGCCAGTAGCCGGCAAGAGGGACAGATCTATGGCTACACCTTC; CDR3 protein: CASSRQEGQIYGYTF
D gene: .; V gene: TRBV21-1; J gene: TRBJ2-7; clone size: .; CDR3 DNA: TGTGCCAGCAGCAAACCGACAGGGCCCTACGAGCAGTACTTC; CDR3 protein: CASSKPTGPYEQYF
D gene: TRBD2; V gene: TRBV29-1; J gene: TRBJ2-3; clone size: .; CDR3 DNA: TGCAGCGCGATACCGGGACTAGCGGGGCCTAGCACAGATACGCAGTATTTT; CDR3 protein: CSAIPGLAGPSTDTQYF
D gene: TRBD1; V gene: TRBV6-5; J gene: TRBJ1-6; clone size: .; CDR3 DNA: TGTGCCAGCACCCCGGGACAGGGAAGTAATTCACCCCTCCACTTT; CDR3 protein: CASTPGQGSNSPLHF
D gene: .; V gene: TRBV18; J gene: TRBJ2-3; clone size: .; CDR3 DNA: TGTGCCAGCTCACCCCCGGGTCGCACAGATACGCAGTATTTT; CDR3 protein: CASSPPGRTDTQYF
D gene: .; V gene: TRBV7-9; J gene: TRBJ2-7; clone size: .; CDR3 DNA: TGTGCCAGCAGCTTAGGGGGGGAACCCTCCTACGAGCAGTACTTC; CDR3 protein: CASSLGGEPSYEQYF